This is a list of T cell receptor beta chains from one sample in a study of blood T cell repertoires in COVID-19. Sequencing was performed with immunoSEQ multiplex PCR; in TCRdb, only in-frame clones are kept and a portion is missing. The table has 150,000 to 180,000 clones, 70% to 90% seen once. Input material: peripheral blood. These receptors originate from a man between 60 and 70 years old with COVID-19, enrolled during active disease. Each CDR3 is given with its conserved first and last residue. D genes are given only for firm matches. Rows give clone size only sometimes, using once, few, many, or a class for an expanded clone.

>TRBV28|TRBJ1-2|.|.
CASSTLGGLYGYTF
TGTGCCAGCAGTACCCTGGGAGGGCTCTATGGCTACACCTTC
>TRBV13|TRBJ2-3|.|TRBD2
CASSFTSGGAADTQYF
TGTGCCAGCAGCTTTACTAGCGGGGGGGCGGCAGATACGCAGTATTTT
>TRBV9|TRBJ1-1|.|.
CASSVAIENTEAFF
TGTGCCAGCAGCGTAGCGATAGAAAACACTGAAGCTTTCTTT
>TRBV6-5|TRBJ1-6|.|.
CAIGQTYNSPLHF
TGTGCCATCGGACAGACCTATAATTCACCCCTCCACTTT
>TRBV5-5|TRBJ2-5|.|.
CASSLGQIETQYF
TGTGCCAGCAGCTTGGGACAGATCGAGACCCAGTACTTC
>TRBV12-3/TRBV12-4|TRBJ2-7|few|.
CASSFSTEQYF
TGTGCCAGCAGTTTTTCGACAGAGCAGTACTTC
>TRBV27|TRBJ2-1|few|TRBD2
CASSPREGPYNEQFF
TGTGCCAGCAGTCCCCGGGAGGGACCCTACAATGAGCAGTTCTTC
>TRBV7-8|TRBJ1-1|once|.
CASSPPGAEAFF
TGTGCCAGCAGCCCGCCCGGGGCTGAAGCTTTCTTT
>TRBV19|TRBJ1-5|.|TRBD1
CASSRGTGSYVGNQPQHF
TGTGCCAGTAGTCGCGGGACAGGGTCGTATGTGGGCAATCAGCCCCAGCATTTT
>TRBV12-3/TRBV12-4|TRBJ2-1|.|TRBD2
CASSLPGTTTQFF
TGTGCCAGCAGTTTACCCGGGACTACAACGCAGTTCTTC
>TRBV11-2|TRBJ1-3|.|.
CASSPQGVPNTIYF
TGTGCCAGCAGCCCTCAGGGTGTCCCAAACACCATATATTTT
>TRBV5-4|TRBJ2-1|.|TRBD2
CASSQRGGRGGNEQFF
TGTGCCAGCAGCCAGAGGGGCGGGAGAGGTGGCAATGAGCAGTTCTTC
>TRBV6-2/TRBV6-3|TRBJ2-1|.|TRBD2
CASSYGLAGGSYRQEAQFF
TGTGCCAGCAGTTATGGGCTAGCGGGAGGCAGTTACAGACAAGAGGCGCAGTTCTTC
>TRBV7-9|TRBJ2-7|.|TRBD2
CASNSQAGRAYEQYF
TGTGCCAGCAATTCCCAGGCGGGGAGGGCCTACGAGCAGTACTTC
>TRBV6-5|TRBJ2-1|.|TRBD2
CALAGGPYNEQFF
TGTGCCCTAGCGGGGGGCCCGTACAATGAGCAGTTCTTC
>TRBV6-5|TRBJ1-1|once|.
CASSYTGHTEAFF
TGTGCCAGCAGTTACACAGGCCACACTGAAGCTTTCTTT
>TRBV15|TRBJ1-2|.|TRBD1
CATSREAGTGSYGYTF
TGTGCCACCAGCAGAGAGGCCGGGACAGGGTCCTATGGCTACACCTTC
>TRBV9|TRBJ1-2|.|.
CASSVGPNSNYGYTF
TGTGCCAGCAGCGTAGGCCCGAACTCGAACTATGGCTACACCTTC
>TRBV29-1|TRBJ2-7|.|TRBD2
CSVIRTSGREQYF
TGCAGCGTTATTAGGACTAGCGGGAGGGAGCAGTACTTC
>TRBV6-4|TRBJ2-4|.|.
CASSDSMDAGQGKNIQYF
TGTGCCAGCAGTGACTCGATGGACGCTGGACAAGGCAAAAACATTCAGTACTTC
>TRBV7-8|TRBJ1-1|.|.
CASSLSPPWGGNTEAFF
TGTGCCAGCAGCTTATCCCCTCCTTGGGGGGGGAACACTGAAGCTTTCTTT
>TRBV9|TRBJ1-2|few|.
CASTTKDTPYGYTF
TGTGCCAGCACCACCAAGGACACCCCCTATGGCTACACCTTC
>TRBV6-5|TRBJ1-5|.|.
CASSPAGGNQPQHF
TGTGCCAGCAGCCCAGCGGGGGGCAATCAGCCCCAGCATTTT
>TRBV15|TRBJ1-2|.|TRBD1
CATNRNDRGLNGYTF
TGTGCCACCAATAGGAACGACAGGGGACTTAATGGCTACACCTTC
>TRBV5-4|TRBJ1-2|.|.
CASSSSGTTNYGYTF
TGTGCCAGCAGCTCCTCCGGGACTACTAACTATGGCTACACCTTC
>TRBV10-3|TRBJ1-3|.|.
CAISDLGGSGNTIYF
TGTGCCATCAGTGACCTGGGGGGAAGTGGAAACACCATATATTTT
>TRBV19|TRBJ2-2|.|TRBD2
CAIKRGGRGDTGELFF
TGTGCCATCAAGAGGGGTGGGAGGGGTGACACCGGGGAGCTGTTTTTT
>TRBV6-2/TRBV6-3|TRBJ1-3|.|.
CASSYSGDISGNTIYF
TGTGCCAGCAGTTACTCTGGGGACATCTCTGGAAACACCATATATTTT
>TRBV6-5|TRBJ2-3|.|TRBD1
CASSWGQTDSTDTQYF
TGTGCCAGCAGTTGGGGACAGACAGATAGCACAGATACGCAGTATTTT
>TRBV7-8|TRBJ1-3|once|.
CASSFPSSGNTIYF
TGTGCCAGCAGCTTCCCTAGCTCTGGAAACACCATATATTTT
>TRBV4-1|TRBJ1-2|.|TRBD1
CASSQRDRGPGGYTF
TGCGCCAGCAGCCAGAGGGACAGGGGGCCGGGAGGCTACACCTTC
>TRBV6-5|TRBJ1-4|few|.
CASSYSRGTNEKLFF
TGTGCCAGCAGTTACTCTCGGGGTACTAATGAAAAACTGTTTTTT
>TRBV2|TRBJ1-1|.|.
CASSESGSQNTEAFF
TGTGCCAGCAGTGAGTCGGGGTCTCAGAACACTGAAGCTTTCTTT
>TRBV9|TRBJ1-4|.|.
CASSALGGAIEKLFF
TGTGCCAGCAGCGCCTTGGGGGGGGCTATCGAAAAACTGTTTTTT
>TRBV3-1/TRBV3-2|TRBJ2-7|.|.
CASSQVNRGPYEQYF
TGTGCCAGCAGCCAAGTAAATAGGGGCCCCTACGAGCAGTACTTC
>TRBV6-2/TRBV6-3|TRBJ1-2|.|.
CASSYDVDTGPLYGYTF
TGTGCCAGCAGTTACGACGTTGATACAGGACCCCTCTATGGCTACACCTTC
>TRBV15|TRBJ2-6|.|.
CATSREVGGSGANVLTF
TGTGCCACCAGCAGAGAGGTGGGGGGCTCTGGGGCCAACGTCCTGACTTTC
>TRBV4-2|TRBJ1-3|.|TRBD1
CASSQDETGTGNTIYF
TGTGCCAGCAGCCAAGATGAGACAGGGACTGGAAACACCATATATTTT
>TRBV5-4|TRBJ2-1|.|TRBD1
CASSWEQGTYNEQFF
TGTGCCAGCAGCTGGGAACAGGGGACCTACAATGAGCAGTTCTTC
>TRBV5-1|TRBJ2-6|few|.
CASSLAGPSSGANVLTF
TGCGCCAGCAGCTTGGCTGGTCCTAGCTCTGGGGCCAACGTCCTGACTTTC
>TRBV4-3|TRBJ1-1|.|.
CASSQGQVNTEAFF
TGCGCCAGCAGCCAAGGACAGGTGAACACTGAAGCTTTCTTT
>TRBV6-5|TRBJ1-6|.|TRBD1
CASSWGQAANSPLHF
TGTGCCAGCAGTTGGGGACAGGCCGCCAATTCACCCCTCCACTTT
>TRBV7-9|TRBJ2-2|once|TRBD2
CASSLAQTSGGITGELFF
TGTGCCAGCAGCTTAGCGCAGACTAGCGGGGGAATAACCGGGGAGCTGTTTTTT
>TRBV14|TRBJ2-7|many|.
CASSQTITGRAYF
TGTGCCAGCAGCCAAACTATTACAGGCAGAGCGTACTTC
>TRBV27|TRBJ1-5|.|.
CASSQDWFSNQPQHF
TGTGCCAGCAGTCAAGACTGGTTCAGCAATCAGCCCCAGCATTTT
>TRBV20-1|TRBJ1-1|.|.
CSARVPEAFF
TGCAGTGCTAGAGTTCCAGAAGCTTTCTTT
>TRBV4-3|TRBJ2-7|once|TRBD1
CASSQDSFGTGNSYEQYF
TGCGCCAGCAGCCAAGATAGTTTTGGGACAGGGAATTCCTACGAGCAGTACTTC
>TRBV19|TRBJ1-5|.|TRBD1
CASAQTGNTFGQPQHF
TGTGCCAGCGCACAGACAGGGAATACATTTGGGCAGCCCCAGCATTTT
>TRBV11-3|TRBJ2-7|.|.
CASSSKPSSYEQYF
TGTGCCAGCAGCTCGAAGCCGAGCTCCTACGAGCAGTACTTC
>TRBV12-3/TRBV12-4|TRBJ1-1|.|.
CASSQTALTEAFF
TGTGCCAGCAGTCAGACAGCGTTGACTGAAGCTTTCTTT
>TRBV6-5|TRBJ1-6|.|TRBD1
CASSSDRDRNSPLHF
TGTGCCAGCAGTTCCGACAGGGACCGTAATTCACCCCTCCACTTT
>TRBV6-6|TRBJ1-3|once|TRBD1
CASSQTGAGNTIYF
TGTGCCAGCAGTCAGACAGGGGCAGGAAACACCATATATTTT
>TRBV7-2|TRBJ1-2|few|.
CASSLSRASGYTF
TGTGCCAGCAGCTTAAGTCGGGCTAGCGGCTACACCTTC
>TRBV27|TRBJ1-6|few|TRBD1
CASSRQGAIDSPLHF
TGTGCCAGCAGCAGACAGGGGGCTATCGACTCACCCCTCCACTTT
>TRBV9|TRBJ1-3|once|.
CASAGVTGNTIYF
TGTGCCAGCGCGGGGGTAACTGGAAACACCATATATTTT
>TRBV7-7|TRBJ2-3|once|TRBD2
CASSLAGGQSDTQYF
TGTGCTAGCAGCTTGGCGGGGGGGCAATCAGATACGCAGTATTTT
>TRBV11-1|TRBJ1-1|.|.
CASSFLSGGTEAFF
TGTGCCAGCAGCTTTCTCTCGGGGGGGACTGAAGCTTTCTTT
>TRBV7-2|TRBJ2-1|.|TRBD1
CASSLDRGHTEQFF
TGTGCCAGCAGCTTGGACAGGGGACACACTGAGCAGTTCTTC
>TRBV5-6|TRBJ2-7|.|.
CASSFIPHEQYF
TGTGCCAGCAGCTTTATTCCCCACGAGCAGTACTTC
>TRBV30|TRBJ1-6|.|.
CAWSVRENSPLHF
TGTGCCTGGAGTGTCCGGGAGAATTCACCCCTCCACTTT